This T cell receptor (beta chain) was found in a study of cytomegalovirus exposure and HLA in healthy donors (dated by TCRdb to about 2017). For context, the study as a whole: A later analysis indicated that the 95 to 150 validation repertoires were generated on the platform also employed for the roughly 720 repertoires of the first cohort. The aim of the study was to test whether cataloging public T cell receptors could identify signatures of past pathogen exposure. Besides the first cohort of more than 650 subjects, a separate validation cohort made up of roughly 120 different subjects was used. The study combined high-throughput TCR immunosequencing, statistical association of individual TCRs with disease status, and machine learning to predict cytomegalovirus infection status.

A remark on this clone: Its binding antigen is unknown. The record has no base qualities; no much larger clone is one base away.

CDR1 and CDR2 are drawn from the germline V gene: SGHRS, YFSETQ. V trim: 4 bases; J trim: 4 bases; unmatched bases: 8. The CDR3 covers 15 residues, taking in both the cysteine and the phenylalanine. The CDR3 DNA has 45 bases and is translated from base 1. The donors were included in the validation cohort of roughly 130 subjects, a group kept apart from the roughly 670-subject first cohort. Beyond this particular receptor, the publication reports: Most TCR sequences were seen in very few donors, while some public TCRs were found in many individuals. The classifier was reported to diagnose cytomegalovirus status with high specificity and sensitivity in both the original cohort and the validation cohort. A few of the identified cytomegalovirus-associated TCR beta chains were confirmed in vitro to be specific for cytomegalovirus antigens. Of the cluster scores, around 95% were above 0 in a later analysis, which found that TCRs clustered in the first cohort also tended to co-occur in the approximately 130 validation repertoires. The authors suggested that the approach could potentially be generalized to other disease states and immunological phenotypes. The validation cohort had no HLA typing available for a later analysis, so co-occurrence within that cohort was assessed over all 130 or so repertoires. In the study, 150 to 200 TCR beta chains were listed as associated with cytomegalovirus.

Library construction relied on the immunoSEQ multiplex PCR assay. On the study's bioinformatics: To diagnose cytomegalovirus status from the catalog of TCR beta chain sequences, a statistical classification framework was built. The clones in this table, taken by TCRdb from immuneACCESS, are in-frame only. Not every clone is retained; where verified, under half of the shortfall comes from an unresolved V gene, and the cause of the rest is unknown. Clone size and V and J calls were adopted from that table, with D and trimming inferred from the DNA. The table for this sample lists 100,000 to 150,000 clones; 80% to 90% of them were counted only once. The top ten clones comprise more than 1% of the sample.

The receptor comes from a woman aged 18-35 years in good health and CMV-seronegative. The V and J genes are TRBV5-1 and TRBJ2-1; TRBD1 aligns with 7 central bases. Input material: PBMCs. The DNA sequence follows: TGCGCCAGCAGCCCGAGACTGGGACAGTACAATGAGCAGTTCTTC. It specifies CASSPRLGQYNEQFF.